This T cell receptor beta chain appears in the sequencing data of a study of T cells in Graves' hyperthyroidism and ophthalmopathy. Regarding the study as a whole: The model made its ophthalmopathy prediction, and onset followed a median roughly 6.5 months later.

The CDR3 regions of TCR beta were amplified from RNA transcripts. With the HTBI primer set, the TCR CDR3 went through a first round of RT-PCR. TCRdb analysed the multiplex PCR reads with MiXCR anew, one entry per CDR3 protein. The data contain about 300,000 distinct CDR3 sequences, roughly 20% of them singletons. On this clonotype: Its antigen remains unidentified.

This CDR3 has 13 amino acids. Germline V CDR1 and CDR2: DFQATT, SNEGSKA (reference sequence). V dropped 5 bases and J dropped 6 bases, with 14 bases sitting between them. The J gene is TRBJ2-4, the V gene TRBV20-1, with D possibly TRBD1 on 5 matching bases. The TCR sequence derives from a man aged 45-60 years with Graves' ophthalmopathy. Specimen: blood. CDR3 coding DNA: TGCAGTGCTTATAAGGACACCTTAAACATTCAGTACTTC. This codes for CSAYKDTLNIQYF.